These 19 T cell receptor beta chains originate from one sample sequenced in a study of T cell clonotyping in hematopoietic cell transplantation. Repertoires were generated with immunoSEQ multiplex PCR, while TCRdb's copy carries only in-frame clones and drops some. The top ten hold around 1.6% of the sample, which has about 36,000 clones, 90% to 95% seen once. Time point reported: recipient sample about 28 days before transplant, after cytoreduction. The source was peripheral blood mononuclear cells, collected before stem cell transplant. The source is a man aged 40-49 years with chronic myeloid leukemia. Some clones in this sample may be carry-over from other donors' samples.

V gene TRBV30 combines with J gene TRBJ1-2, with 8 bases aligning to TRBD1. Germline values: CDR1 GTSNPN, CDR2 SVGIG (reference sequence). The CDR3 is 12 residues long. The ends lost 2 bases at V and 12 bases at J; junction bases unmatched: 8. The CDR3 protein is CAWSSTGASNTF. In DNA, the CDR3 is TGTGCCTGGAGTTCGACAGGGGCCTCGAACACCTTC.

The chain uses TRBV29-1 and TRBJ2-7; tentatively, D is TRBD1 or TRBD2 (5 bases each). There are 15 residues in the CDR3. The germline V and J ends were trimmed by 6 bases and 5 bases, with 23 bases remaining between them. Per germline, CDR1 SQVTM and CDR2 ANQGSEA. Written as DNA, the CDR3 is TGCAGCGTCCTCCGGGGCCGCCAGCCGGACCACGAGCAGTACTTC. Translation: CSVLRGRQPDHEQYF.

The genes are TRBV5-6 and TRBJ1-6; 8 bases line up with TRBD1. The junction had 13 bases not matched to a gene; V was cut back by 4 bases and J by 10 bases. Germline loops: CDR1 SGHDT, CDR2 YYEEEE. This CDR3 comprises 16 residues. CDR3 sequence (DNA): TGTGCCAGCAGCCCCGGGACAGGACTACGTGGGTCACCCCTCCACTTT. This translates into CASSPGTGLRGSPLHF.

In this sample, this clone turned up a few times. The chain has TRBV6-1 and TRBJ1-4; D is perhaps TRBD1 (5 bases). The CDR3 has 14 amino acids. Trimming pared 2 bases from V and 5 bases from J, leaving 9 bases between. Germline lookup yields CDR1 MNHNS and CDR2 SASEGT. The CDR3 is CASSERTFNEKLFF. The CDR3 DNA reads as TGTGCCAGCAGTGAACGGACATTCAATGAAAAACTGTTTTTT.

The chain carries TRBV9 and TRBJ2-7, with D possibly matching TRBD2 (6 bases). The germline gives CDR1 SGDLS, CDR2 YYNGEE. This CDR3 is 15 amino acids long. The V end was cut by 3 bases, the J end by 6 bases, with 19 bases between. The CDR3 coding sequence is TGTGCCAGCAGCGCCACGGCCCTAGGAGGGCCCGAGCAGTACTTC. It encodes CASSATALGGPEQYF. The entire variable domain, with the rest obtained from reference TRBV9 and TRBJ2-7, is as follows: DSGVTQTPKHLITATGQRVTLRCSPRSGDLSVYWYQQSLDQGLQFLIQYYNGEERAKGNILERFSAQQFPDLHSELNLSSLELGDSALYFCASSATALGGPEQYFGPGTRLTVT.

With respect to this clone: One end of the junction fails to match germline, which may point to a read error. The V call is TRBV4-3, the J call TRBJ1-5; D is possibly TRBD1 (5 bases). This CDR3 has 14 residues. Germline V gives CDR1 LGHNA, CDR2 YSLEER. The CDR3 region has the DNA TGCGCCAGCAGCCAAGATGTTTCATCAGGGTTTACAAATTTT. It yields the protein CASSQDVSSGFTNF.

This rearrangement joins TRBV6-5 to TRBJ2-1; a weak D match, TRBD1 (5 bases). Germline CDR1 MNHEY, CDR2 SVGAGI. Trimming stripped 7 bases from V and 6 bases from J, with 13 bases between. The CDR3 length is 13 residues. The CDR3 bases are TGTGCCAGCAAGGTTTCAGGGCTCAATGAGCAGTTCTTC. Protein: CASKVSGLNEQFF.

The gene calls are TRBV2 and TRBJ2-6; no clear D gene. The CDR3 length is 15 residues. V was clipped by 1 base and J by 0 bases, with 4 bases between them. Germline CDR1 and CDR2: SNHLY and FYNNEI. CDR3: CASSEGSSGANVLTF. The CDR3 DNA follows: TGTGCCAGCAGTGAAGGGAGCTCTGGGGCCAACGTCCTGACTTTC.

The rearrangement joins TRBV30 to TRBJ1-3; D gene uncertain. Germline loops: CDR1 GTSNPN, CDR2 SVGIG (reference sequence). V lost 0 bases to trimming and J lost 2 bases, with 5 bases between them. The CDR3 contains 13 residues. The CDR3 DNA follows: TGTGCCTGGAGTGTCAGTACTGGAAACACCATATATTTT. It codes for CAWSVSTGNTIYF.

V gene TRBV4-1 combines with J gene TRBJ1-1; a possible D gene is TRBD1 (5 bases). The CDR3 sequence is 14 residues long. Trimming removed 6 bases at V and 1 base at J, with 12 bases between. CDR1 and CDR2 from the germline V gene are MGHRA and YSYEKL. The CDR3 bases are TGCGCCAGCAGGGGGGACCCTTCGAACACTGAAGCTTTCTTT. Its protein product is CASRGDPSNTEAFF.

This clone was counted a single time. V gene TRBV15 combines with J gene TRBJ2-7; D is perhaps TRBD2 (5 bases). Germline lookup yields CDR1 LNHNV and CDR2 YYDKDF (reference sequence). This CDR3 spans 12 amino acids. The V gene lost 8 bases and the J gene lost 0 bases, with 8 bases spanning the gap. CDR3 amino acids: CATGGNSYEQYF. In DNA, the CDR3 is TGTGCCACCGGAGGTAACTCCTACGAGCAGTACTTC.

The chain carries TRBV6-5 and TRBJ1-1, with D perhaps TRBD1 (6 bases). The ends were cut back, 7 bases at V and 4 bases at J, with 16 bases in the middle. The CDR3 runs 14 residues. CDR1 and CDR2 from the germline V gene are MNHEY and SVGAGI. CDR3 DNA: TGTGCCAGCAATTTAGGGGGTAGCGGCACTGAAGCTTTCTTT. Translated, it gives CASNLGGSGTEAFF.

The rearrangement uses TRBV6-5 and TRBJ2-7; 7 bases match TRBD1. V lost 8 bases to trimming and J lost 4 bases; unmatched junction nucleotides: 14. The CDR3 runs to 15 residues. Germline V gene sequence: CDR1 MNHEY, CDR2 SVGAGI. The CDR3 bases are TGTGCCAGCCGACCCAATCTCGGCAGGGGGTACGAGCAGTACTTC. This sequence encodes CASRPNLGRGYEQYF.

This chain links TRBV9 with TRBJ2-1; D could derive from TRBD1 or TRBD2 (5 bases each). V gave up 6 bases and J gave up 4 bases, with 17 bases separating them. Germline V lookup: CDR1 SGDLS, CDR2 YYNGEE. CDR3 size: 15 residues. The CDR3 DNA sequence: TGTGCCAGCACCCCTACCGGGGCGAAATACAATGAGCAGTTCTTC. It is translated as CASTPTGAKYNEQFF.

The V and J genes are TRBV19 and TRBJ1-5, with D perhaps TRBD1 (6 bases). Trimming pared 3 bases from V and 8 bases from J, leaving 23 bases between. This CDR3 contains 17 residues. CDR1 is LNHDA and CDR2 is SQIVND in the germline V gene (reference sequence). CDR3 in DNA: TGTGCCAGTAGTATGGGGGGGGCAGGGATCCAAGGGGAGCCCCAGCATTTT. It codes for CASSMGGAGIQGEPQHF.

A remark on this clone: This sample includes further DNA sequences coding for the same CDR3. The CDR3 coding sequence is TGTGCCAGCAGCCCCTACAATGAGCAGTTCTTC. Translated: CASSPYNEQFF. V gene TRBV28 combines with J gene TRBJ2-1; no firm D call. Germline V lookup: CDR1 MDHEN, CDR2 SYDVKM. V shed 6 bases and J shed 2 bases, with 2 bases lying between them. The CDR3 consists of 11 residues.

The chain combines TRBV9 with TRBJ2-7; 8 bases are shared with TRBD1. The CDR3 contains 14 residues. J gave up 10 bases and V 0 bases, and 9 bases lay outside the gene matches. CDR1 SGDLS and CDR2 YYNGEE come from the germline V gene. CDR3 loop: CASSVGLDRGRQYF. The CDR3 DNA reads TGTGCCAGCAGCGTAGGCCTTGACAGGGGACGACAGTACTTC.

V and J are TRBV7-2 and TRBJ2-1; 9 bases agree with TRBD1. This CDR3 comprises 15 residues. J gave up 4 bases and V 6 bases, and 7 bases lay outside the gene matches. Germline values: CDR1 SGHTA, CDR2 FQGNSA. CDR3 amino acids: CASSPGTGRYNEQFF. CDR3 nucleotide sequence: TGTGCCAGCAGTCCGGGGACAGGGAGATACAATGAGCAGTTCTTC.

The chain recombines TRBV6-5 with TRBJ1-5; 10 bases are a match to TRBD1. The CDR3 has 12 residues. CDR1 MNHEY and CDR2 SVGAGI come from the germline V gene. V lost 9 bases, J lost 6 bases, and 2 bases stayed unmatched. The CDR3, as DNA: TGTGCCAGTGGGACAGGGGTTCAGCCCCAGCATTTT. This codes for CASGTGVQPQHF.